This T cell receptor (beta chain) was obtained from a study of cytomegalovirus exposure and HLA in healthy donors. Overall study context: In an early release, HLA-typed donors contributed some 82 million unique TCR sequences.

PCR was performed using 60 Vbeta and 13 Jbeta primers. The protocol was immunoSEQ multiplex PCR, while the TCRdb copy is restricted to in-frame clones and leaves out a portion. The table lists about 86,000 clones, 70% to 80% of them singletons. The CDR3 consists of 13 residues. Germline CDR1 is MNHEY and CDR2 is SVGAGI. The trim removed 8 bases at V and 4 bases at J, leaving 3 bases unmatched. The sample taken for sequencing was PBMCs. The sequence came from a woman between 40 and 50 years old in good health and CMV-seropositive. This chain uses TRBV6-5 with TRBJ1-5, with TRBD1 matching over 9 bases. CDR3 bases: TGTGCCAGCCAACAGGGGGCGAATCAGCCCCAGCATTTT. Translated: CASQQGANQPQHF.